There are many counts of the clone carrying this T cell receptor (beta chain). Its cognate antigen is unknown. The germline V and J ends were trimmed by 1 base and 2 bases, with 10 bases remaining between them. The CDR3 is made up of 15 amino acids. The germline V gene has CDR1 MNHEY and CDR2 SVGEGT. Investigators prepared the TCR beta libraries by applying iRepertoire HTBI primers and Arm-PCR of CDR3 regions. TCRdb re-called the multiplex PCR reads through MiXCR, storing one row per CDR3 protein. The sample consists of 300,000 to 450,000 distinct CDR3 sequences, about 16% of them appearing once. This entry comes from a study of regulatory T cells in long-lasting Graves disease. Time point described: newly diagnosed GD, antithyroid drugs for less than 3 months. PBMCs were the source of the RNA used for TCR sequencing. Notes on the study in general: What was studied was peripheral blood only, and not thyroid tissue. Persistent disease exhibited a predilection for TRBV28, TRBJ1-2 and TRBJ2-5.

The chain joins TRBV6-2 or TRBV6-3 to TRBJ2-3; D might be TRBD2 (5 bases). This clonotype was obtained from a female donor with Graves disease. Sample: peripheral blood mononuclear cells (PBMCs), taken at new diagnosis, from a patient treated with antithyroid drugs. The CDR3 spells CASSYYPLVTDTQYF. The CDR3 DNA reads TGTGCCAGCAGTTACTACCCACTAGTCACAGATACGCAGTATTTT.